The 27 T cell receptor beta chains below were found in one sample sequenced in a study of T cell responses to AZD1222 COVID-19 vaccine (dated by TCRdb to the early 2020s). The label giving this sample's time point can be read as: baseline before first vaccination. This sample's treatment or condition label indicates: meningococcal conjugate vaccine given as trial control. Receptor amplification or capture employed the immunoSEQ multiplex PCR assay. TCRdb limited this immuneACCESS table to in-frame rearrangements with V and J called. A share of clones is missing; checked studies link under half to unresolved V genes, and the rest is unexplained. Across this sample there are approximately 140,000 clones, with 90% to 95% seen only once. Approximately 0.96% of the sample lies in the top ten. The specimen was peripheral blood, collected on day 0 of MenACWY control vaccination. All receptors derive from an adult in good health.

The chain carries TRBV19 and TRBJ1-5; D gene uncertain. This CDR3 has 14 amino acids. V gave up 2 bases and J gave up 6 bases, with 11 bases separating them. In germline, CDR1 is LNHDA, CDR2 SQIVND (reference sequence). CDR3 amino acids: CASSITVRSQPQHF. CDR3 coding DNA: TGTGCCAGTAGTATAACGGTACGAAGTCAGCCCCAGCATTTT.

The rearrangement uses TRBV4-3 and TRBJ1-5, with no clear D. The CDR3 consists of 13 residues. Trimming removed 5 bases from V and 6 bases from J, with 11 bases in between. Germline V gene lookup returns CDR1 LGHNA and CDR2 YSLEER. The CDR3 protein is CASSFRRGQPQHF. CDR3 bases: TGCGCCAGCAGCTTCCGCCGTGGTCAGCCCCAGCATTTT.

The chain uses TRBV9 and TRBJ2-6; D remains unclear. This CDR3 has 15 amino acids. V lost 2 bases and J lost 0, with 6 bases in between. CDR1 and CDR2 from the germline V gene are SGDLS and YYNGEE. In DNA, the CDR3 is TGTGCCAGCAGCGTTTTTGACTCTGGGGCCAACGTCCTGACTTTC. Protein: CASSVFDSGANVLTF.

The chain combines TRBV20-1 with TRBJ2-7, with D uncertain. Trimming shortened V by 3 bases and J by 3 bases, and 9 bases separated the two germline ends. The CDR3 sequence is 12 residues long. The germline V gene encodes CDR1 DFQATT and CDR2 SNEGSKA (reference sequence). Here the CDR3 reads CSASEHHYEQYF. The CDR3 DNA follows: TGCAGTGCTAGTGAGCACCACTACGAGCAGTACTTC.

The rearrangement links TRBV6-4 to TRBJ2-7; 8 bases align to TRBD1. The ends lost 4 bases at V and 5 bases at J; junction bases unmatched: 7. Germline lookup yields CDR1 MRHNA and CDR2 SNTAGT. The CDR3 contains 14 residues. CDR3 region: CASSGPTGVDEQYF. The DNA of the CDR3 is TGTGCCAGCAGTGGCCCGACAGGGGTCGACGAGCAGTACTTC.

The chain joins TRBV4-1 to TRBJ2-3, with unresolved D. Germline V CDR1 and CDR2: MGHRA, YSYEKL. This CDR3 region has 14 residues. Trimming removed 4 bases from V and 1 base from J, with 9 bases in between. The CDR3: CASSLGVGTDTQYF. DNA for the CDR3: TGCGCCAGCAGCCTGGGCGTGGGCACAGATACGCAGTATTTT.

The rearrangement joins TRBV7-8 to TRBJ2-7; D not certain. V dropped 3 bases and J dropped 3 bases, with 12 bases sitting between them. Looked up from germline, CDR1 is SGHVS and CDR2 is FQNEAQ. This CDR3 spans 14 amino acids. This CDR3 reads CASSFLSELYEQYF. As DNA, the CDR3 is TGTGCCAGCAGCTTCCTCAGTGAGCTCTACGAGCAGTACTTC.

In DNA form, the CDR3 reads TGTGCCAGCAGCCCGGGGGCGTTGAACACTGAAGCTTTCTTT. Residues: CASSPGALNTEAFF. The chain links TRBV28 to TRBJ1-1, with D possibly being TRBD1 (6 bases). Germline values: CDR1 MDHEN, CDR2 SYDVKM. This CDR3 is built from 14 residues. V was pared by 6 bases and J by 0 bases, with 11 bases between.

The chain uses TRBV5-1 and TRBJ2-3, with TRBD2 matching 11 bases. CDR1 SGHRS and CDR2 YFSETQ come from the germline V gene. The CDR3 loop spans 20 amino acids. The V segment lost 7 bases and the J segment 1 base; nucleotides outside the gene matches: 20. CDR3 sequence: CASRGVAGGQDFIRTDTQYF. CDR3 coding DNA: TGCGCCAGCCGGGGAGTAGCGGGAGGGCAGGATTTCATTCGCACAGATACGCAGTATTTT.

The chain recombines TRBV5-5 with TRBJ2-1; 7 bases are shared with TRBD1. Looked up from germline, CDR1 is SGHKS and CDR2 is YYEKEE (reference sequence). The CDR3 runs to 16 residues. Germline trimming cut 2 bases from V and 4 bases from J; bases unmatched to any gene: 9. In DNA form, the CDR3 reads TGTGCCAGCAGCTTAGTCGGGACAGTACGTTACAATGAGCAGTTCTTC. It encodes CASSLVGTVRYNEQFF.

This sequence joins TRBV7-2 and TRBJ2-3; tentative D call: TRBD1 (6 bases). The CDR3 has 15 amino acids. The germline gives CDR1 SGHTA, CDR2 FQGNSA. The V end lost 1 base, the J end lost 4 bases, and 12 bases lay between the germline ends. CDR3 DNA sequence: TGTGCCAGCAGCTTAGTGGTACAGGGACCAGATACGCAGTATTTT. Its translation: CASSLVVQGPDTQYF.

The chain employs TRBV12-2 and TRBJ2-3; the listed D gene, TRBD2, was not tested against the DNA. TRBV12-2 has pseudogene status. The CDR3 loop spans 19 amino acids. The chain's CDR3 is CASRLALRRVAGAVDTQYF. The CDR3, as DNA: TGTGCAAGTCGCTTAGCGCTAAGGAGAGTAGCGGGGGCCGTAGATACGCAGTATTTT.

The chain carries TRBV15 and TRBJ1-2; 7 bases match TRBD1. Germline CDR1 is LNHNV and CDR2 is YYDKDF (reference sequence). V was clipped by 0 bases and J by 4 bases; unmatched bases: 2. The CDR3 has 14 residues. The CDR3 DNA follows: TGTGCCACCAGCAGAGAGACAGGGCCCTATGGCTACACCTTC. Protein: CATSRETGPYGYTF.

V usage is TRBV24-1 and J usage is TRBJ1-2, with D possibly being TRBD1 (5 bases). Between the trimmed V and J ends, which lost 9 bases and 4 bases, there was a span of 14 bases. This CDR3 has 13 amino acids. In germline, CDR1 is KGHDR, CDR2 SFDVKD. The CDR3 loop reads CATSRGVGYGYTF. The CDR3 DNA sequence: TGTGCCACCTCTAGGGGAGTCGGCTATGGCTACACCTTC.

This clone was picked up one time. The CDR3 here is CASSFTNTGELFF. CDR3 DNA sequence: TGTGCCAGCAGCTTCACTAACACCGGGGAGCTGTTTTTT. The rearrangement joins TRBV11-2 to TRBJ2-2, with D unresolved. V was pared by 3 bases and J by 2 bases, with 4 bases between. Germline-derived CDR1 and CDR2 are SGHAT and FQNNGV. This CDR3 is built from 13 residues.

The chain employs TRBV11-2 and TRBJ1-2, with no clear D. Looked up from germline, CDR1 is SGHAT and CDR2 is FQNNGV. V was pared by 1 base and J by 3 bases, with 12 bases between. This CDR3 region has 15 residues. CDR3 in amino acids: CASSLGDGGDYGYTF. The DNA for the CDR3 is TGTGCCAGCAGCTTAGGAGACGGTGGGGACTATGGCTACACCTTC.

The rearrangement uses TRBV29-1 and TRBJ2-3, with TRBD1 as a possible D gene (6 bases). Germline V gene data show CDR1 as SQVTM and CDR2 as ANQGSEA. There are 14 residues in the CDR3. The V end lost 1 base, the J end lost 2 bases, and 10 bases lay between the germline ends. The CDR3 is CSVEGAGDTDTQYF. As DNA, the CDR3 is TGCAGCGTTGAAGGTGCAGGGGACACAGATACGCAGTATTTT.

The chain has TRBV14 and TRBJ1-2, with a tentative D call TRBD1 (5 bases). V was trimmed by 5 bases and J by 3 bases, leaving 10 bases between them. This CDR3 region has 13 residues. Germline lookup yields CDR1 SGHDN and CDR2 FVKESK. The CDR3 loop reads CASSSRVYYGYTF. Written as DNA, the CDR3 is TGTGCCAGCAGCTCCAGGGTTTACTATGGCTACACCTTC. Full variable domain (remainder filled in from reference TRBV14 and TRBJ1-2): EAGVTQFPSHSVIEKGQTVTLRCDPISGHDNLYWYRRVMGKEIKFLLHFVKESKQDESGMPNNRFLAERTGGTYSTLKVQPAELEDSGVYFCASSSRVYYGYTFGSGTRLTVV.

The chain employs TRBV5-6 and TRBJ1-1, with 7 bases identical to TRBD1. The CDR3 has 11 amino acids. Germline-derived CDR1 and CDR2 are SGHDT and YYEEEE. V lost 8 bases and J lost 6; bases outside the gene matches: 4. CDR3 protein: CASRQGPEAFF. DNA of the CDR3: TGTGCCAGTAGACAGGGCCCTGAAGCTTTCTTT.

The CDR3 DNA sequence: TGTGCCAGCAAGCGAGGGGGGCTAGCGGGGACAAGCACAGATACGCAGTATTTT. It encodes CASKRGGLAGTSTDTQYF. This chain uses TRBV27 with TRBJ2-3; 9 bases are a match to TRBD2. Trimming at V came to 7 bases and at J to 0 bases, leaving 14 bases not matched to a gene. The CDR3 contains 18 residues. The V gene's germline CDR1 is MNHEY and CDR2 SMNVEV (reference sequence).

V and J are TRBV12-3 or TRBV12-4 and TRBJ2-3, with D tentatively TRBD2 (5 bases). Trimming took 2 bases from V and 6 from J, leaving 9 bases between them. CDR3 size: 13 residues. The CDR3 loop is CASSLTRGDTQYF. DNA of the CDR3: TGTGCCAGCAGTTTAACTAGAGGGGATACGCAGTATTTT.

The J gene is TRBJ2-5, the V gene TRBV19; TRBD2 might be the D (5 bases). In germline, CDR1 is LNHDA, CDR2 SQIVND (reference sequence). Trimming cost V 5 bases and J 2 bases, with 12 bases left between them. The CDR3 runs 14 residues. The CDR3 DNA reads TGTGCCAGTAGTCCCGCGGGTTGGCAAGAGACCCAGTACTTC. It codes for CASSPAGWQETQYF.

J is TRBJ1-4 and V is TRBV28; 7 bases are shared with TRBD1. V lost 3 bases and J lost 1; bases outside the gene matches: 5. The CDR3 runs to 16 residues. The germline V gene encodes CDR1 MDHEN and CDR2 SYDVKM. The CDR3 is CASSFPRQGTNEKLFF. Here the CDR3 DNA reads TGTGCCAGCAGTTTCCCCCGACAGGGAACTAATGAAAAACTGTTTTTT.

This clone showed up just once. The chain recombines TRBV24-1 with TRBJ2-3; D is unresolved. The CDR3 consists of 12 residues. Germline CDR1 reads KGHDR; CDR2 reads SFDVKD. Trimming took off 0 bases at V and 4 bases at J, with 1 base between the two ends. The CDR3: CATSDLSDTQYF. The CDR3, as DNA: TGTGCCACCAGTGATTTGTCAGATACGCAGTATTTT.

The chain employs TRBV14 and TRBJ2-5; D unresolved. CDR3 size: 16 residues. Germline CDR1 and CDR2: SGHDN and FVKESK. V gave up 0 bases and J gave up 5 bases, with 16 bases separating them. CDR3 sequence: CASSQDLTLRRETQYF. The CDR3 DNA sequence: TGTGCCAGCAGCCAAGATCTAACCCTGCGGCGGGAGACCCAGTACTTC. Full variable domain (missing parts from reference TRBV14 and TRBJ2-5): EAGVTQFPSHSVIEKGQTVTLRCDPISGHDNLYWYRRVMGKEIKFLLHFVKESKQDESGMPNNRFLAERTGGTYSTLKVQPAELEDSGVYFCASSQDLTLRRETQYFGPGTRLLVL.

V usage is TRBV7-2 and J usage is TRBJ2-7; D remains ambiguous. Germline V gene data show CDR1 as SGHTA and CDR2 as FQGNSA. V lost 5 bases and J 0 bases, leaving 8 bases between the germline ends. The CDR3 has 13 residues. The CDR3 bases are TGTGCCAGCAGCCGGCCCTACTCCTACGAGCAGTACTTC. This translates into CASSRPYSYEQYF.

The rearrangement joins TRBV6-5 to TRBJ2-5; D is perhaps TRBD2 (6 bases). This CDR3 spans 14 amino acids. Germline CDR1 MNHEY, CDR2 SVGAGI. V was pared by 0 bases and J by 2 bases, with 7 bases between. For the CDR3, the DNA is TGTGCCAGCAGTTACTCAGGGAGGCAAGAGACCCAGTACTTC. Translating it yields CASSYSGRQETQYF.